The T cell receptor beta chain under discussion was sequenced for a study of T-cell reconstitution after alpha-beta-depleted transplantation in children. Regarding the study as a whole: Approximately two months post-transplant, alpha-beta T cells reportedly originated from several hundred expanded graft clones. A year had passed since transplant, and T-cell counts and diversity by then came mostly from newly produced T cells. At day 60, the high TCRbeta diversity found in some patients originated from recipient T cells and thymic progenitors that had survived.

Researchers prepared the TCRbeta library using unique molecular identifiers, the study reports. TCRdb redid the calling of the PCR reads with MiXCR, one entry per CDR3 protein. This sample carries 900,000 or so distinct CDR3 sequences, roughly 15% of them seen once, and the ten largest clones take about 4.6%. On this clonotype: The antigen remains unidentified.

The junction had 4 bases not matched to a gene; V was cut back by 6 bases and J by 1 base. The CDR3 covers 14 residues. CDR1 and CDR2 from the germline V gene are SEHNR and FQNEAQ (reference sequence). The clonotype was recovered from a male patient between 10 and 17 years old who had a stem cell transplant for acute lymphoblastic leukemia, so the T cells may come from the graft donor. The sequences come from PBMCs, mostly from graft donor cells, collected 360 days after TCRalphabeta/CD19-depleted stem cell transplant. The chain has TRBV7-9 and TRBJ2-7; 9 nucleotides match TRBD1. CDR3 nucleotide sequence: TGTGCCAGCAGTGAGACAGGGGGATCCTACGAGCAGTACTTC. This gives the protein CASSETGGSYEQYF. Full variable domain (rest looked up from reference TRBV7-9 and TRBJ2-7): DTGVSQNPRHKITKRGQNVTFRCDPISEHNRLYWYRQTLGQGPEFLTYFQNEAQLEKSRLLSDRFSAERPKGSFSTLEIQRTEQGDSAMYLCASSETGGSYEQYFGPGTRLTVT.